This T cell receptor (beta chain) was identified in a study of early T cells in non-severe SARS-CoV-2 infection (dated by TCRdb to about 2021). Context from the whole study: TCR sequencing used bulk RNA from unsorted whole blood, so alpha and beta chains could not be paired. Findings and caveats that apply to the study as a whole: VDJdb matching was skewed toward anti-spike CD8 responses, so virus-specific expansions were likely underestimated and private and CD4 specificities were missed.

For CDR1 and CDR2, the germline V gene lists MGHRA and YSYEKL. Compared with germline, V lacks 2 bases and J lacks 2 bases; bases without a gene match: 8. The CDR3 covers 16 residues, taking in both the cysteine and the phenylalanine. Just the 48-base CDR3 DNA is kept, in frame starting at base 1. As to this clonotype: Its antigen has not been determined. No base-level quality is on record; no much larger clone is a single base apart.

The library was obtained by 5' RACE. The instrument given in TCRdb is NextSeq 500. To correct for sequencing error and PCR bias, the TCR library protocol tagged individual cDNA molecules with unique molecular identifiers. Both TCR alpha and beta chains were sequenced, and tight co-correlation was observed between alpha and beta sequence abundances in each sample. In the source study's methods: Decombinator V4 was used to annotate TCR sequences for V gene, J gene and CDR3. TCRs were defined as expanded if a significant change between any two time points was detected under a Poisson model with p below 0.0001. TCR abundances were normalised to the total number of TCRs sequenced per sample and expressed as counts per million. TRAV1-2 paired with TRAJ12, TRAJ20 or TRAJ33 defined MAIT TCRs, while TRAV10 paired with TRAJ18 defined iNKT TCRs. A search of VDJdb, accessed on 1 November 2021, was run for TCRs annotated to CMV, EBV and SARS-CoV-2, with TCRs annotated for multiple antigens excluded. TCRdb handled the public reads itself, with Q25 trimming in fastp and clone calling in MiXCR, and kept productive beta chains. All rows with the same CDR3 protein become a single entry with the most common DNA and genes. These V and J calls are TCRdb output, not the study's own analysis. The sample records tens of thousands of distinct CDR3 sequences, 8.5% to 10% of which are singletons. The ten top clones hold approximately 4% of the sample.

A case-control design nested within a healthcare worker cohort in London, UK, was used, with weekly nasopharyngeal swab PCR tests and blood sampling performed. Between 23 and 31 March 2020, the week of the UK lockdown, healthcare workers were enrolled and then followed up weekly for as long as 16 weeks. The rearrangement combines TRBV4-1 with TRBJ1-2, with 7 bases matching TRBD1. This TCR was recovered from an adult who was a healthcare worker with PCR-confirmed SARS-CoV-2 infection or an uninfected control (not recorded which). The specimen was whole blood, collected at baseline. The nucleotide sequence is given as TGCGCCAGCAGCCAACCGCTACAGGGGATCAACTATGGCTACACCTTC. Its amino acids are CASSQPLQGINYGYTF.